One T cell receptor beta chain is described in this entry. Its matching antigen is unknown. These data originate in a study of CD8+ T cells in alopecia areata. Trimming took off 6 bases at V and 0 bases at J, with 13 bases between the two ends. Germline lookup yields CDR1 LGHNA and CDR2 YNFKEQ. The CDR3 consists of 15 residues. As to treatment: oral pan-JAK inhibitor, 5-10 mg twice daily. Extracted RNA was reverse transcribed into cDNA, the sequencing template. The assay was immunoSEQ multiplex PCR, and TCRdb's table has in-frame clones only and misses some. The table lists about 280,000 clones, roughly 64% of them singletons, with approximately 1.8% in the top ten. Study-wide points: Clonality in lesional scalp, especially alopecia totalis/universalis, exceeded that of normal scalp.

V and J are TRBV4-2 and TRBJ2-3; either TRBD1 or TRBD2 may fit D (5 bases each). The sequencing here drew on CD4+ T cells sorted from blood, taken at week 24, from a patient treated with tofacitinib. The sequence came from a human donor with alopecia areata. The chain's CDR3 is CASRERGSSTDTQYF. The CDR3 region has the DNA TGTGCCAGCAGGGAGAGGGGCTCTAGCACAGATACGCAGTATTTT.